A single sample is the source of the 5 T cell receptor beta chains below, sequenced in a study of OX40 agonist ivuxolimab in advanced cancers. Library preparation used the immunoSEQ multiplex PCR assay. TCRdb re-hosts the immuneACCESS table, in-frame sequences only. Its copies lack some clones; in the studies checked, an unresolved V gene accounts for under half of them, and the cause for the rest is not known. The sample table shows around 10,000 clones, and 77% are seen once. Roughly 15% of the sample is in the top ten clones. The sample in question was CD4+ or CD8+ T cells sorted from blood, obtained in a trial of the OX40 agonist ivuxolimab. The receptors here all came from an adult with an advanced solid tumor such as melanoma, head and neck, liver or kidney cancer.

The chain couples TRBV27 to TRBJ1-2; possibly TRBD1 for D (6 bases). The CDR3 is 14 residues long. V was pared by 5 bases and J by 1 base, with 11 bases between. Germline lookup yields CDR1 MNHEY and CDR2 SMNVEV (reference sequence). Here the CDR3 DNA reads TGTGCCAGCAGTCGGGGAGGGGGTAACTATGGCTACACCTTC. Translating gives CASSRGGGNYGYTF.

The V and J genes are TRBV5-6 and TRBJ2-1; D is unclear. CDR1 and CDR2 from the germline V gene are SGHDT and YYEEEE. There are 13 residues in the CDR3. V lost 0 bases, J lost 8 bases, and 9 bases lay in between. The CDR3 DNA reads TGTGCCAGCAGCTTGGATCCGGGCGATGAGCAGTTCTTC. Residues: CASSLDPGDEQFF.

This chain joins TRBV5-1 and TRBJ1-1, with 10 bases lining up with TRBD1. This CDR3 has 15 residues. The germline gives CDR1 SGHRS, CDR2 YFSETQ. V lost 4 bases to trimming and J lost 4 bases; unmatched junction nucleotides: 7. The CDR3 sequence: CASSIAGQGSTEAFF. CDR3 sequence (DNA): TGCGCCAGCAGCATCGCGGGACAGGGGTCCACTGAAGCTTTCTTT.

DNA of the CDR3: TGTGCCAGCAGCCCCCCCGTCGGTGAGCAGTTCTTC. Translation: CASSPPVGEQFF. This sequence joins TRBV14 and TRBJ2-1; D gene uncertain. Per germline, CDR1 SGHDN and CDR2 FVKESK. The CDR3 has 12 residues. Trimming took 4 bases from V and 9 from J, leaving 10 bases between them.

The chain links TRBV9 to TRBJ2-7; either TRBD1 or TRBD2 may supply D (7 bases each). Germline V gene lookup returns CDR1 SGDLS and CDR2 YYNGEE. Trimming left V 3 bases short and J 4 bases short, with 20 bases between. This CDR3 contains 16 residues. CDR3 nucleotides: TGTGCCAGCAGCGGCTCGTGGGAGGGGGCTGTTTACGAGCAGTACTTC. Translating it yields CASSGSWEGAVYEQYF.